This entry lists 2 T cell receptor beta chains sequenced from one sample in a study of blood T cell repertoires in COVID-19 (dated by TCRdb to 2020 to 2022). Library preparation was by the immunoSEQ multiplex PCR assay. The immuneACCESS repertoire file appears here via TCRdb, limited to in-frame rearrangements. These files lack a portion of the clones; in checked studies, under half of the deficit traces to unresolved V genes, and the cause of the others is not known. The sample table contains 200,000 to 300,000 clones; only one count was recorded for around 84% of them. The top ten clones comprise over 5% of the sample. Material: peripheral blood. These TCRs come from an older woman with COVID-19, enrolled during active disease.

The chain carries TRBV28 and TRBJ2-5, with D maybe TRBD1 (5 bases). V was shortened by 6 bases and J by 4 bases, with 21 bases between the two germline ends. Germline V CDR1 and CDR2: MDHEN, SYDVKM. The CDR3 extends over 16 amino acids. CDR3 sequence reads: CASRDDLVGRGETQYF. The CDR3 DNA follows: TGTGCCAGCAGGGACGATTTGGTGGGAAGGGGAGAGACCCAGTACTTC.

The chain joins TRBV24-1 to TRBJ1-2, with 11 bases lining up with TRBD1. V was pared by 7 bases and J by 6 bases, with 9 bases of the junction left unmatched. Germline V gene lookup returns CDR1 KGHDR and CDR2 SFDVKD. This CDR3 spans 15 amino acids. The DNA of the CDR3 is TGTGCCACCAGGGCGACGGGGGACAGGGGGGATGGCTACACCTTC. Translation gives CATRATGDRGDGYTF.